The 4 T cell receptor beta chains listed next were all sequenced from one sample in a study of shared clonotypes between healthy human individuals. Repertoires were generated with immunoSEQ multiplex PCR, while TCRdb's copy carries only in-frame clones and drops some. The sample holds roughly 320,000 clones, 80% to 90% seen once. Sequences were obtained from memory CD8+ T cells sorted from blood. Subset indicated: CD45RO+ cells pooled with CCR7-negative TemRA cells. The receptors derive from a man aged 18 to 29 in good health.

The sample holds one count of this clone. The same CDR3 is also encoded by other DNA sequences in this sample. The chain links TRBV28 to TRBJ2-7, with D uncertain. The CDR3 runs 13 residues. Trimming pared 3 bases from V and 1 base from J, leaving 7 bases between. CDR1 is MDHEN, CDR2 SYDVKM, per germline. CDR3 sequence reads: CASSLTGSYEQYF. CDR3 DNA: TGTGCCAGCAGTTTGACCGGGTCCTACGAGCAGTACTTC.

This chain joins TRBV30 and TRBJ1-1, with 8 nucleotides matching TRBD1. The trim removed 3 bases at V and 1 base at J, leaving 4 bases unmatched. CDR1 GTSNPN and CDR2 SVGIG come from the germline V gene (reference sequence). CDR3 size: 14 residues. This chain's CDR3 is CAWSGGQGNTEAFF. The CDR3 DNA reads TGTGCCTGGAGCGGCGGACAGGGGAACACTGAAGCTTTCTTT.

The gene calls are TRBV27 and TRBJ2-1; D is unclear. Per the germline V gene, CDR1 is MNHEY and CDR2 is SMNVEV (reference sequence). With 6 bases removed from V and 15 bases from J, the gap between germline ends came to 9 bases. The CDR3 is 9 residues long. DNA for the CDR3: TGTGCCAGCAGAGATTCAACGTTCTTC. It yields the protein CASRDSTFF.

The J gene is TRBJ1-5, the V gene TRBV6-5, with D unclear. The CDR3 totals 14 residues. V was clipped by 0 bases and J by 5 bases, with 8 bases between them. Germline loops: CDR1 MNHEY, CDR2 SVGAGI. CDR3 nucleotides: TGTGCCAGCAGTTACTCGGTAGCGGATCAGCCCCAGCATTTT. It specifies CASSYSVADQPQHF.